The rows below give T cell receptor beta chains drawn from one sample of a study of shared clonotypes between healthy human individuals. Clones were sequenced by immunoSEQ multiplex PCR, and TCRdb holds only the in-frame ones, with some missing. The sample yields about 2.1 million clones, over 85% seen once. The sample consisted of naive CD8+ T cells from PBMCs. These receptors all stem from a man between 18 and 29 years old in good health. Some clones in this sample may be carry-over from other donors' samples. The CDR3 runs from the conserved cysteine through the conserved F or W. D genes are given only for firm matches. Size is stated for part of the rows, as once, few or many counts, or as a class when the clone is expanded.

j_gene: TRBJ2-1
abundance: .
v_gene: TRBV9
d_gene: TRBD2
CDR3nt: TGTGCCAGCAGCCCCCGGACTAGCGGGAGGGATGAGCAGTTCTTC
CDR3aa: CASSPRTSGRDEQFF

j_gene: TRBJ1-2
abundance: .
v_gene: TRBV28
d_gene: .
CDR3nt: TGTGCCAGCGCGACTCGGAGGGAGCTCAAGGGGCGCTACACCTTC
CDR3aa: CASATRRELKGRYTF

j_gene: TRBJ2-7
abundance: .
v_gene: TRBV19
d_gene: .
CDR3nt: TGTGCCAGTAGTGACACCATGACGGGGGACGGAGGGTACGAGCAGTACTTC
CDR3aa: CASSDTMTGDGGYEQYF

j_gene: TRBJ1-3
abundance: .
v_gene: TRBV6-1
d_gene: .
CDR3nt: TGTGCCAGCAGCCCGGGACGGCTATCTGGAAACACCATATATTTT
CDR3aa: CASSPGRLSGNTIYF

j_gene: TRBJ2-3
abundance: .
v_gene: TRBV14
d_gene: .
CDR3nt: TGTGCCAGCAGCCGAACAGCAGTGACAGATACGCAGTATTTT
CDR3aa: CASSRTAVTDTQYF

j_gene: TRBJ2-2
abundance: .
v_gene: TRBV9
d_gene: .
CDR3nt: TGTGCCAGCAGCGTAGCATACCGGGACACCGGGGAGCTGTTTTTT
CDR3aa: CASSVAYRDTGELFF

j_gene: TRBJ1-1
abundance: .
v_gene: TRBV18
d_gene: .
CDR3nt: TGTGCCAGCTCACCCAGGGGATCGGGAATGAACACTGAAGCTTTCTTT
CDR3aa: CASSPRGSGMNTEAFF

j_gene: TRBJ1-1
abundance: .
v_gene: TRBV7-9
d_gene: .
CDR3nt: TGTGCCAGCAGCCCCTTCCTCTCCGGACCCGTGAACACTGAAGCTTTCTTT
CDR3aa: CASSPFLSGPVNTEAFF

j_gene: TRBJ1-5
abundance: few
v_gene: TRBV19
d_gene: .
CDR3nt: TGTGCCAGTAGTATTTGGCAGGGAGGTAATCAGCCCCAGCATTTT
CDR3aa: CASSIWQGGNQPQHF

j_gene: TRBJ2-7
abundance: .
v_gene: TRBV7-6
d_gene: TRBD2
CDR3nt: TGTGCCAGCAGCTTGTCTAGCGGGTCCTACGAGCAGTACTTC
CDR3aa: CASSLSSGSYEQYF

j_gene: TRBJ2-3
abundance: .
v_gene: TRBV6-1
d_gene: .
CDR3nt: TGTGCCAGCATCACCTTAGTGCAGACTAATACGCAGTATTTT
CDR3aa: CASITLVQTNTQYF

j_gene: TRBJ2-7
abundance: .
v_gene: TRBV27
d_gene: .
CDR3nt: TGTGCCAGCAGTCCCTCCGCAGGGACCCGCTCCTACGAGCAGTACTTC
CDR3aa: CASSPSAGTRSYEQYF

j_gene: TRBJ1-2
abundance: .
v_gene: TRBV19
d_gene: .
CDR3nt: TGTGCCAGTAGTCTCTCCCCGGACCACAGCGCTAACTATGGCTACACCTTC
CDR3aa: CASSLSPDHSANYGYTF

j_gene: TRBJ2-1
abundance: once
v_gene: TRBV7-9
d_gene: TRBD2
CDR3nt: TGTGCCAGCAGTCTAGCGGGAGAGCGGGACAATGAGCAGTTCTTC
CDR3aa: CASSLAGERDNEQFF

j_gene: TRBJ2-7
abundance: .
v_gene: TRBV5-1
d_gene: TRBD1
CDR3nt: TGCGCCAGCAGCTCACGAGGGACAGGGGCGTACGAGCAGTACTTC
CDR3aa: CASSSRGTGAYEQYF

j_gene: TRBJ2-7
abundance: .
v_gene: TRBV10-3
d_gene: TRBD1
CDR3nt: TGTGCCATCAGTGACTTCATTCCGGACAGGGAAAATAGGTACGAGCAGTACTTC
CDR3aa: CAISDFIPDRENRYEQYF

j_gene: TRBJ1-1
abundance: .
v_gene: TRBV30
d_gene: .
CDR3nt: TGTGCCTGGACGGTGAACACTGAAGCTTTCTTT
CDR3aa: CAWTVNTEAFF

j_gene: TRBJ2-2
abundance: .
v_gene: TRBV28
d_gene: .
CDR3nt: TGTGCCAGCAGTTTACTTCCAGGGCGTGGGACCGGGGAGCTGTTTTTT
CDR3aa: CASSLLPGRGTGELFF

j_gene: TRBJ2-7
abundance: once
v_gene: TRBV19
d_gene: .
CDR3nt: TGTGCCAGTAGTATGTCCGGGAGCTACTACGAGCAGTACTTC
CDR3aa: CASSMSGSYYEQYF

j_gene: TRBJ1-1
abundance: .
v_gene: TRBV11-2
d_gene: .
CDR3nt: TGTGCCAGCAGCTTAGTCCGGGGGGCTGAAGCTTTCTTT
CDR3aa: CASSLVRGAEAFF

j_gene: TRBJ2-7
abundance: .
v_gene: TRBV5-1
d_gene: .
CDR3nt: TGCGCCAGCAGCTTGGGTTCAGGAAGGGACGAGCAGTACTTC
CDR3aa: CASSLGSGRDEQYF

j_gene: TRBJ2-1
abundance: .
v_gene: TRBV27
d_gene: TRBD2
CDR3nt: TGTGCCAGCAGTCCACGACTAGCGGGAGGGCATCGCAATGAGCAGTTCTTC
CDR3aa: CASSPRLAGGHRNEQFF

j_gene: TRBJ2-2
abundance: .
v_gene: TRBV7-3
d_gene: .
CDR3nt: TGTGCCAGCAGCTCGATCGCGTCCGGGGAGCTGTTTTTT
CDR3aa: CASSSIASGELFF

j_gene: TRBJ2-5
abundance: once
v_gene: TRBV5-1
d_gene: .
CDR3nt: TGCGCCAGCAGGGGGAGCCAAGAGACCCAGTACTTC
CDR3aa: CASRGSQETQYF

j_gene: TRBJ2-1
abundance: .
v_gene: TRBV13
d_gene: TRBD2
CDR3nt: TGTGCCAGCAGCCCAGTGGGGACTAGCGGGAGAGGTGATGAGCAGTTCTTC
CDR3aa: CASSPVGTSGRGDEQFF

j_gene: TRBJ2-2
abundance: .
v_gene: TRBV9
d_gene: TRBD2
CDR3nt: TGTGCCAGCAGCGTAGGCAGCGGGAGACGCGGGGGGGAGCTGTTTTTT
CDR3aa: CASSVGSGRRGGELFF

j_gene: TRBJ2-7
abundance: .
v_gene: TRBV30
d_gene: .
CDR3nt: TGTGCCTGGATGGGGCTGCAATACGAGCAGTACTTC
CDR3aa: CAWMGLQYEQYF

j_gene: TRBJ2-1
abundance: .
v_gene: TRBV7-9
d_gene: .
CDR3nt: TGTGCCAGCAGCTTAGGCCTCAGCTCCTACAATGAGCAGTTCTTC
CDR3aa: CASSLGLSSYNEQFF

j_gene: TRBJ2-7
abundance: .
v_gene: TRBV9
d_gene: .
CDR3nt: TGTGCCAGCAGCGTAGGGATAGCGGACGGCTCCTACGAGCAGTACTTC
CDR3aa: CASSVGIADGSYEQYF

j_gene: TRBJ1-5
abundance: .
v_gene: TRBV19
d_gene: .
CDR3nt: TGTGCCAGTAGTATAATTCAGGGGAGCAATCAGCCCCAGCATTTT
CDR3aa: CASSIIQGSNQPQHF

j_gene: TRBJ2-7
abundance: .
v_gene: TRBV7-9
d_gene: .
CDR3nt: TGTGCCAGCAGCCCAGACCCGACCTGGGCCGAGCAGTACTTC
CDR3aa: CASSPDPTWAEQYF

j_gene: TRBJ1-2
abundance: .
v_gene: TRBV14
d_gene: TRBD1
CDR3nt: TGTGCCAGCAGCCAAGAAAGAGCAGGGGGCCTCATCTATGGCTACACCTTC
CDR3aa: CASSQERAGGLIYGYTF

j_gene: TRBJ2-7
abundance: .
v_gene: TRBV27
d_gene: TRBD2
CDR3nt: TGTGCCAGCAGCTCCGGCGGGGGGAGGAGATCCTACGAGCAGTACTTC
CDR3aa: CASSSGGGRRSYEQYF

j_gene: TRBJ1-4
abundance: .
v_gene: TRBV7-8
d_gene: .
CDR3nt: TGTGCCAGCAGCTTTCTAAGGCAGGGTGGGGAAAAACTGTTTTTT
CDR3aa: CASSFLRQGGEKLFF

j_gene: TRBJ2-3
abundance: .
v_gene: TRBV9
d_gene: .
CDR3nt: TGTGCCAGCAGCGTAAATACAGGGATCGATACGCAGTATTTT
CDR3aa: CASSVNTGIDTQYF

j_gene: TRBJ1-5
abundance: .
v_gene: TRBV28
d_gene: .
CDR3nt: TGTGCCAGCAGTTTACAGGGCAATCAGCCCCAGCATTTT
CDR3aa: CASSLQGNQPQHF

j_gene: TRBJ1-1
abundance: .
v_gene: TRBV19
d_gene: .
CDR3nt: TGTGCCAGTAGTGAATTACGGTTGGACACTGAAGCTTTCTTT
CDR3aa: CASSELRLDTEAFF

j_gene: TRBJ2-3
abundance: .
v_gene: TRBV28
d_gene: .
CDR3nt: TGTGCCAGCAGTTTGGGTTCCGAGACAGCCTACACAGATACGCAGTATTTT
CDR3aa: CASSLGSETAYTDTQYF

j_gene: TRBJ2-1
abundance: .
v_gene: TRBV10-3
d_gene: .
CDR3nt: TGTGCCATCAGTGAGTCAGGAGGGCCCATCTACAATGAGCAGTTCTTC
CDR3aa: CAISESGGPIYNEQFF

j_gene: TRBJ2-7
abundance: few
v_gene: TRBV15
d_gene: TRBD2
CDR3nt: TGTGCCACCAGCAGATCCCAGGGTAGCGGGATAGTGGGGGAGCAGTACTTC
CDR3aa: CATSRSQGSGIVGEQYF

j_gene: TRBJ2-1
abundance: .
v_gene: TRBV7-9
d_gene: .
CDR3nt: TGTGCCAGCAGCTTAGCACAGAATTACAATGAGCAGTTCTTC
CDR3aa: CASSLAQNYNEQFF

j_gene: TRBJ2-5
abundance: .
v_gene: TRBV25-1
d_gene: TRBD2
CDR3nt: TGTGCCAGCAGTGACCTGACTAGCTGGGAGACCCAGTACTTC
CDR3aa: CASSDLTSWETQYF

j_gene: TRBJ2-1
abundance: once
v_gene: TRBV9
d_gene: .
CDR3nt: TGTGCCAGCAGCGTTACCGGTATAGCTGAACCCAATGAGCAGTTCTTC
CDR3aa: CASSVTGIAEPNEQFF

j_gene: TRBJ1-2
abundance: .
v_gene: TRBV19
d_gene: .
CDR3nt: TGTGCCAGTAGTATAGATCAGCCCGGGGGCGTCTTGGGATATGGCTACACCTTC
CDR3aa: CASSIDQPGGVLGYGYTF

j_gene: TRBJ2-1
abundance: once
v_gene: TRBV28
d_gene: TRBD2
CDR3nt: TGTGCCAGCAGGGCCGGGAGGGCCTTCAGTGAGCAGTTCTTC
CDR3aa: CASRAGRAFSEQFF

j_gene: TRBJ2-1
abundance: .
v_gene: TRBV4-1
d_gene: TRBD2
CDR3nt: TGCGCCAGCAGCCCCGGACTAGCGGGATTGAGGGAGCAGTTCTTC
CDR3aa: CASSPGLAGLREQFF

j_gene: TRBJ1-5
abundance: .
v_gene: TRBV6-5
d_gene: .
CDR3nt: TGTGCCAGCAGTTACGACCCCCCTCCTCGCAATCAGCCCCAGCATTTT
CDR3aa: CASSYDPPPRNQPQHF

j_gene: TRBJ2-7
abundance: once
v_gene: TRBV6-5
d_gene: TRBD1
CDR3nt: TGTGCCAGCAGTCCGCGACAGGGGGCCCACGAGCAGTACTTC
CDR3aa: CASSPRQGAHEQYF